One and the same sample provided the 18 T cell receptor beta chains below, sequenced in a study of blood T cell repertoires in COVID-19. Measured with immunoSEQ multiplex PCR; TCRdb has only the in-frame clones, and not every one. Among roughly 27,000 clones, around 80% were seen once, and the ten largest hold under 50%. Sequenced sample: peripheral blood. The receptors derive from a woman in her seventies with acute or convalescent COVID-19.

The chain joins TRBV7-2 to TRBJ2-1, with 11 positions matching TRBD2. The CDR3 runs 13 residues. Trimming at V came to 4 bases and at J to 10 bases, leaving 3 bases not matched to a gene. In germline, CDR1 is SGHTA, CDR2 FQGNSA. CDR3 nucleotide sequence: TGTGCCAGCAGCTCCCGGACTAGCGGGGAGCAGTTCTTC. This translates into CASSSRTSGEQFF. The complete variable domain, with remaining parts taken from reference TRBV7-2 and TRBJ2-1, reads GAGVSQSPSNKVTEKGKDVELRCDPISGHTALYWYRQSLGQGLEFLIYFQGNSAPDKSGLPSDRFSAERTGGSVSTLTIQRTQQEDSAVYLCASSSRTSGEQFFGPGTRLTVL.

V gene TRBV7-2 combines with J gene TRBJ1-1; TRBD1 agrees at 7 bases. CDR1 is SGHTA and CDR2 is FQGNSA in the germline V gene. J gave up 2 bases and V 0 bases, and 6 bases lay outside the gene matches. The length of the CDR3 is 16 residues. CDR3: CASSLAGTAINTEAFF. CDR3 DNA sequence: TGTGCCAGCAGCTTAGCGGGGACAGCGATAAACACTGAAGCTTTCTTT.

The V and J genes are TRBV7-2 and TRBJ1-1; 7 bases are a match to TRBD1. The CDR3 totals 15 residues. V lost 1 base and J lost 5; bases outside the gene matches: 7. In germline, CDR1 is SGHTA, CDR2 FQGNSA. The DNA of the CDR3 is TGTGCCAGCAGCTTAGGGCCCACAGGGGAAACTGAAGCTTTCTTT. Protein: CASSLGPTGETEAFF.

CDR3 sequence (DNA): TGCGCCAGCAGCTTTAACCCCGGGACAGGGAACACCGGGGAGCTGTTTTTT. This translates into CASSFNPGTGNTGELFF. The rearrangement links TRBV5-1 to TRBJ2-2; 8 positions agree with TRBD1. The trim removed 2 bases at V and 1 base at J, leaving 7 bases unmatched. The CDR3 is made up of 17 amino acids. Germline V gene data show CDR1 as SGHRS and CDR2 as YFSETQ.

This clone was seen a single time. This rearrangement joins TRBV5-1 to TRBJ2-7; TRBD2 is a possible D gene (5 bases). The CDR3 is made up of 13 amino acids. The V end lost 4 bases, the J end lost 7 bases, and 15 bases lay between the germline ends. In germline, CDR1 is SGHRS, CDR2 YFSETQ. The CDR3 DNA reads TGCGCCAGCAGCAACGGACTCACCTGGGAGCAGTACTTC. Translated, it gives CASSNGLTWEQYF. The full variable domain, completed using reference TRBV5-1 and TRBJ2-7, is KAGVTQTPRYLIKTRGQQVTLSCSPISGHRSVSWYQQTPGQGLQFLFEYFSETQRNKGNFPGRFSGRQFSNSRSEMNVSTLELGDSALYLCASSNGLTWEQYFGPGTRLTVT.

The chain is built from TRBV5-1 and TRBJ1-2, with a weak D call TRBD1 (6 bases). The CDR3 length is 12 residues. With 3 bases removed from V and 11 bases from J, the gap between germline ends came to 14 bases. Per germline, CDR1 SGHRS and CDR2 YFSETQ. This chain's CDR3 is CASSSGGHEYTF. CDR3 sequence (DNA): TGCGCCAGCAGCTCCGGGGGGCACGAATACACCTTC.

This chain links TRBV9 with TRBJ1-2; possible D gene TRBD1, 5 bases. Germline loops: CDR1 SGDLS, CDR2 YYNGEE. The ends were cut back, 4 bases at V and 4 bases at J, with 14 bases in the middle. This CDR3 contains 14 residues. Here the CDR3 reads CASSPQGPGYGYTF. CDR3 DNA: TGTGCCAGCAGCCCTCAGGGCCCCGGCTATGGCTACACCTTC.

The CDR3 DNA follows: TGTGCCATCGCCAGGGGGCAAGATCAGCCCCAGCATTTT. Its translation is CAIARGQDQPQHF. The chain is built from TRBV10-3 and TRBJ1-5; TRBD1 agrees at 8 bases. V was clipped by 8 bases and J by 5 bases; unmatched bases: 5. The CDR3 contains 13 residues. Germline lookup yields CDR1 ENHRY and CDR2 SYGVKD.

The CDR3: CASSQAGMGGTEAFF. CDR3 DNA: TGTGCCAGCAGCCAAGCGGGGATGGGTGGCACTGAAGCTTTCTTT. J is TRBJ1-1 and V is TRBV4-2; no reliable D call. Germline CDR1 LGHNA, CDR2 YNFKEQ. Trimming took 1 base from V and 4 from J, leaving 13 bases between them. This CDR3 is 15 amino acids long.

This rearrangement joins TRBV29-1 to TRBJ2-7, with 11 positions matching TRBD2. This CDR3 is built from 15 residues. Germline CDR1 reads SQVTM; CDR2 reads ANQGSEA. With 7 bases clipped from V and 1 base from J, the junction kept 9 bases outside the gene matches. The CDR3 loop reads CSAAGLAGGSYEQYF. The CDR3 coding sequence is TGCAGCGCCGCGGGGCTAGCGGGAGGATCCTACGAGCAGTACTTC.

The chain is built from TRBV5-1 and TRBJ2-3; TRBD2 agrees at 9 bases. Germline V gene data show CDR1 as SGHRS and CDR2 as YFSETQ. The CDR3 length is 15 residues. V dropped 4 bases and J dropped 6; count of bases not matched to a gene: 9. The chain's CDR3 is CASSQVVAGEDTQYF. CDR3 nucleotide sequence: TGCGCCAGCAGCCAGGTGGTAGCGGGGGAGGATACGCAGTATTTT.

This clone was detected once. The V gene is TRBV5-6, the J gene TRBJ1-3; the D gene is possibly TRBD1 (6 bases). This CDR3 spans 15 amino acids. The germline V gene encodes CDR1 SGHDT and CDR2 YYEEEE. V lost 3 bases and J lost 4, with 14 bases in between. The CDR3 protein is CASSSTGPAGNTIYF. CDR3 nucleotide sequence: TGTGCCAGCAGCTCCACAGGGCCCGCCGGAAACACCATATATTTT.

V usage is TRBV6-5 and J usage is TRBJ1-4; 12 positions match TRBD1. The CDR3 has 15 amino acids. The ends lost 6 bases at V and 8 bases at J; junction bases unmatched: 7. Germline V gene lookup returns CDR1 MNHEY and CDR2 SVGAGI. The CDR3 nucleotides are TGTGCCAGCAGGCCGGGACAGGGGGCGCACGAAAAACTGTTTTTT. As protein: CASRPGQGAHEKLFF.

The chain has TRBV7-2 and TRBJ2-5, with 11 bases aligning to TRBD2. CDR1 and CDR2 from the germline V gene are SGHTA and FQGNSA. The CDR3 covers 16 residues. Trimming removed 1 base from V and 4 bases from J; junction bases left unmatched: 5. The CDR3: CASSLVRLAGGETQYF. DNA of the CDR3: TGTGCCAGCAGCTTAGTCAGGCTAGCGGGGGGAGAGACCCAGTACTTC.

The V and J genes are TRBV5-1 and TRBJ2-5, with D possibly being TRBD2 (6 bases). CDR3 length: 13 residues. Germline loops: CDR1 SGHRS, CDR2 YFSETQ. Trimming stripped 5 bases from V and 5 bases from J, with 13 bases between. CDR3 DNA: TGCGCCAGCAGAATGGGACTCGGGGAGACCCAGTACTTC. Its translation: CASRMGLGETQYF.

The gene calls are TRBV6-5 and TRBJ2-6; possible D gene TRBD1, 5 bases. This CDR3 has 15 amino acids. Germline V gives CDR1 MNHEY, CDR2 SVGAGI. CDR3 sequence reads: CALGRASSGANVLTF. The CDR3 DNA follows: TGTGCGTTGGGCAGGGCCAGCTCTGGGGCCAACGTCCTGACTTTC.

The count of this clone is one. The chain couples TRBV7-8 to TRBJ1-5; the match to TRBD1 covers 8 bases. Germline V gene lookup returns CDR1 SGHVS and CDR2 FQNEAQ. CDR3 length equals 17 residues. Trimming cost V 0 bases and J 0 bases; bases outside gene matches: 4. The CDR3 sequence: CASSLAAGGPSNQPQHF. The DNA for the CDR3 is TGTGCCAGCAGCTTAGCGGCAGGGGGCCCTAGCAATCAGCCCCAGCATTTT.

The chain uses TRBV10-3 and TRBJ1-1; 8 nucleotides match TRBD1. Germline V gives CDR1 ENHRY, CDR2 SYGVKD. V lost 4 bases to trimming and J lost 1 base; unmatched junction nucleotides: 5. The CDR3 totals 15 residues. CDR3 in DNA: TGTGCCATCAGTGGGGCCGGGACAGGGAACACTGAAGCTTTCTTT. This translates into CAISGAGTGNTEAFF.